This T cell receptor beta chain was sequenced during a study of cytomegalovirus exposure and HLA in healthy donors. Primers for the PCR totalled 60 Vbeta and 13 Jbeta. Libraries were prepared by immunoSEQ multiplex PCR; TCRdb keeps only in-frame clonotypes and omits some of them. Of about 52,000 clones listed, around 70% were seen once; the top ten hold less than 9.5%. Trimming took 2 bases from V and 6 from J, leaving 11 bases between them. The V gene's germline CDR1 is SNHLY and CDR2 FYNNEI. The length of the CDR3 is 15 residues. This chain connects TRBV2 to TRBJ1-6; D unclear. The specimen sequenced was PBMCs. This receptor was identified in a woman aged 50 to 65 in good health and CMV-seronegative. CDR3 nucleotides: TGTGCCAGCAGTGAACTACCGGGGTTTAATTCACCCCTCCACTTT. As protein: CASSELPGFNSPLHF.